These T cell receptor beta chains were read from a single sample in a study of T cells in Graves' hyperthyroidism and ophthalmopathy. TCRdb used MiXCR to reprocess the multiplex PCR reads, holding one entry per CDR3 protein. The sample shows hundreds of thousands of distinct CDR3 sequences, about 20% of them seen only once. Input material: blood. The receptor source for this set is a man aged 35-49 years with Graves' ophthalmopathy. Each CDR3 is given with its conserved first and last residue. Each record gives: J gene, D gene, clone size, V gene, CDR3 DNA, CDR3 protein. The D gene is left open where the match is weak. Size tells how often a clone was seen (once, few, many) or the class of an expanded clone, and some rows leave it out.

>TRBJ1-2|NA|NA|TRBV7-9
TGTGCCAGCAGCGACCAGGGGAACTATGGCTACACCTTC
CASSDQGNYGYTF
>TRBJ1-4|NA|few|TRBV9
TGTGCCAGCAGCCGATCCCCGATGAGGGGGGGGGCCCCCTCGACTAATGAAAAACTGTTTTTT
CASSRSPMRGGAPSTNEKLFF
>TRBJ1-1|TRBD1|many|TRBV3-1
TGTGCCAGCAGCCAAGACCAGGGGGCCCACACTGAAGCTTTCTTT
CASSQDQGAHTEAFF
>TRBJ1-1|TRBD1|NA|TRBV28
TGTGCCAGCAGTTTATTTTATGGGACAGCGAGACCGAACACTGAAGCTTTCTTT
CASSLFYGTARPNTEAFF
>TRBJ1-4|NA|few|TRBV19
TGTGCCAGTAGTATCGCTGGGGGAGATGAAAAACTGTTTTTT
CASSIAGGDEKLFF
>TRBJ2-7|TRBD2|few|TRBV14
TGTGCCAGCAGCCCGTCGGGACTAGCGGGATACAAGCAGTACTTC
CASSPSGLAGYKQYF
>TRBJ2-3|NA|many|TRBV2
TGTGCCAGCATCGGAGTCAGGGGAGGCGCAGATACGCAGTATTTT
CASIGVRGGADTQYF
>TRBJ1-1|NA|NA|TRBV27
TGTGCCAGCAGTTCGATCTCCACATTTGCTGAAGCTTTCTTT
CASSSISTFAEAFF
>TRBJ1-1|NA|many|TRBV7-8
TGTGCCAGCAGCTTATATACGGGTAAAATTGAAGCTTTCTTT
CASSLYTGKIEAFF
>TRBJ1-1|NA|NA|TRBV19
TGTGCCAGTAGTGAGACAGCGGACACTGAAGCTTTCTTT
CASSETADTEAFF
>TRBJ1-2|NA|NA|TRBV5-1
TGCGCCAGCAGCTTGGGGCACGAGTATGGCTACACCTTC
CASSLGHEYGYTF
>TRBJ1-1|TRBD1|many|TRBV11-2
TGTGCCAGCAGCTCCGGGACAGGGGCAGGGAACACTGAAGCTTTCTTT
CASSSGTGAGNTEAFF
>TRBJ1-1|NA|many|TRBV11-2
TGTGCCAGCAGCCCGGACCTTAGTTACACTGAAGCTTTCTTT
CASSPDLSYTEAFF
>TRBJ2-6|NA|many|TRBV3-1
TGTGCCAGCAGCCAAGGGGGAGCTGGGGCCAACGTCCTGACTTTC
CASSQGGAGANVLTF
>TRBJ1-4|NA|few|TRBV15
TGTGCCACCAGCAGAGATAAGGGGGGTATAGAAAAACTGTTTTTT
CATSRDKGGIEKLFF
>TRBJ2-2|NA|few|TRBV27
TGTGCCAGCAGTTCTCAGGGGCGCGTAATCGGGGAGCTGTTTTTT
CASSSQGRVIGELFF
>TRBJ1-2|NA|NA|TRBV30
TGTGCCTGGAGCCGGCTCTATGGCTACACCTTC
CAWSRLYGYTF
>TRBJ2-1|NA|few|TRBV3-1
TGTGCCAGCAGCCAAGAGGCGGGGACGTACAATGAGCAGTTCTTC
CASSQEAGTYNEQFF